A single sample is the source of the 7 T cell receptor beta chains below, sequenced in a study of cytomegalovirus exposure and HLA in healthy donors. Primers included in the PCR were 60 Vbeta and 13 Jbeta primers. Clones were read by immunoSEQ multiplex PCR, and TCRdb kept only the in-frame ones, dropping some. Of over 120,000 clones in the sample, 77% were seen once. The sample consisted of PBMCs. These receptors originate from a male donor in good health and CMV-seronegative.

This clone was recorded only once. CDR3 nucleotide sequence: TGTGCCAGCGCTCCCCTAGGACTAGTTTATGAGCAGTTCTTC. The encoded protein is CASAPLGLVYEQFF. The chain employs TRBV27 and TRBJ2-1; 7 bases agree with TRBD2. The CDR3 sequence is 14 residues long. Looked up from germline, CDR1 is MNHEY and CDR2 is SMNVEV (reference sequence). After removal of 8 bases from V and 8 bases from J, the junction contained 12 bases not matched to a gene.

The V and J genes are TRBV19 and TRBJ1-5; TRBD1 agrees at 7 bases. The CDR3 length is 15 residues. Germline lookup yields CDR1 LNHDA and CDR2 SQIVND (reference sequence). After removal of 5 bases from V and 3 bases from J, the junction contained 7 bases not matched to a gene. The CDR3 here is CASSPPDRSNQPQHF. The CDR3 DNA follows: TGTGCCAGTAGTCCCCCGGACAGGTCCAATCAGCCCCAGCATTTT. Using reference TRBV19 and TRBJ1-5 for the parts outside the CDR3, the full variable domain is DGGITQSPKYLFRKEGQNVTLSCEQNLNHDAMYWYRQDPGQGLRLIYYSQIVNDFQKGDIAEGYSVSREKKESFPLTVTSAQKNPTAFYLCASSPPDRSNQPQHFGDGTRLSIL.

This clone occurred a few times. V and J are TRBV4-1 and TRBJ2-1; 7 nucleotides match TRBD2. This CDR3 is built from 14 residues. CDR1 is MGHRA and CDR2 is YSYEKL in the germline V gene. Unmatched junction bases numbered 11, after V lost 0 bases and J lost 15 bases. The DNA for the CDR3 is TGCGCCAGCAGCCAAGAAGGGAGGGGAACCCGGGGGTTCTTC. It codes for CASSQEGRGTRGFF.

This clone has only a few counts. The V and J genes are TRBV19 and TRBJ2-7; 9 bases match TRBD1. This CDR3 has 15 amino acids. Germline V lookup: CDR1 LNHDA, CDR2 SQIVND (reference sequence). V trimming: 4 bases; J trimming: 4 bases; junction bases outside the gene matches: 8. The CDR3 sequence: CASSNPGQGPYEQYF. For the CDR3, the DNA is TGTGCCAGTAGTAACCCGGGACAGGGCCCATACGAGCAGTACTTC.

The V and J genes are TRBV11-2 and TRBJ2-1, with 7 bases that match TRBD2. The junction had 7 bases not matched to a gene; V was cut back by 5 bases and J by 0 bases. The CDR3 loop spans 16 amino acids. Germline CDR1 is SGHAT and CDR2 is FQNNGV. CDR3 protein: CASSLGTTSSYNEQFF. CDR3 nucleotides: TGTGCCAGCAGCCTGGGGACTACCAGCTCCTACAATGAGCAGTTCTTC.

This clone was seen more than once but under ten times. This CDR3 reads CASSLGAGGITDTQYF. CDR3 nucleotides: TGTGCCAGCAGCTTAGGCGCAGGGGGCATCACAGATACGCAGTATTTT. This chain connects TRBV7-9 to TRBJ2-3, with TRBD1 identical over 8 bases. Germline V gene data show CDR1 as SEHNR and CDR2 as FQNEAQ (reference sequence). The J segment lost 2 bases and the V segment lost 1 base, leaving 5 bases of the junction unmatched. The CDR3 is 16 residues long.

This chain connects TRBV18 to TRBJ1-1; 7 bases fit TRBD1. Germline V gene sequence: CDR1 KGHSH, CDR2 LQKENI. Trimming at V came to 3 bases and at J to 0 bases, leaving 4 bases not matched to a gene. This CDR3 is 15 amino acids long. In DNA, the CDR3 is TGTGCCAGCTCACCCAGGGGGGCCCTGAACACTGAAGCTTTCTTT. Translated: CASSPRGALNTEAFF.